This T cell receptor beta chain derives from a study of beta chain features in type 1 diabetes. About this clone: What it binds is not known.

A heparinised blood draw that averaged about 120 mL was obtained once from each donor. Staining for CD45RO/CCR7/CD25/CD127/CD95/CD27 allowed sorting of CD4+ naive, central memory, regulatory and stem cell-like memory cells. This CDR3 is built from 14 residues. The V end lost 3 bases, the J end lost 4 bases, and 11 bases lay between the germline ends. Germline V gene data show CDR1 as LNHDA and CDR2 as SQIVND (reference sequence). The entirety of the isolated RNA underwent reverse transcription, so expressed TCRB transcripts were sequenced. Regulatory, naive and central memory T cell samples averaged around 3.9 million reads. TCRdb's copy holds only in-frame clones and misses some; the assay was immunoSEQ multiplex PCR. The repertoire holds roughly 300,000 clones, with 9.3% as singletons. Broader study findings: Type 1 diabetes patients had TCRB CDR3s that were shorter (moderately but significantly so) in all four CD4+ subsets. Using cDNA template may skew counts toward highly expressing activated cells.

Sequencing was carried out using central memory CD4+ T cells from blood. This sequence was found in a man aged 25 to 45 with type 1 diabetes. This chain joins TRBV19 and TRBJ2-3; no reliable D call. DNA for the CDR3: TGTGCCAGTAGTATCCTTGCGGCGGCAGATACGCAGTATTTT. It specifies CASSILAAADTQYF.